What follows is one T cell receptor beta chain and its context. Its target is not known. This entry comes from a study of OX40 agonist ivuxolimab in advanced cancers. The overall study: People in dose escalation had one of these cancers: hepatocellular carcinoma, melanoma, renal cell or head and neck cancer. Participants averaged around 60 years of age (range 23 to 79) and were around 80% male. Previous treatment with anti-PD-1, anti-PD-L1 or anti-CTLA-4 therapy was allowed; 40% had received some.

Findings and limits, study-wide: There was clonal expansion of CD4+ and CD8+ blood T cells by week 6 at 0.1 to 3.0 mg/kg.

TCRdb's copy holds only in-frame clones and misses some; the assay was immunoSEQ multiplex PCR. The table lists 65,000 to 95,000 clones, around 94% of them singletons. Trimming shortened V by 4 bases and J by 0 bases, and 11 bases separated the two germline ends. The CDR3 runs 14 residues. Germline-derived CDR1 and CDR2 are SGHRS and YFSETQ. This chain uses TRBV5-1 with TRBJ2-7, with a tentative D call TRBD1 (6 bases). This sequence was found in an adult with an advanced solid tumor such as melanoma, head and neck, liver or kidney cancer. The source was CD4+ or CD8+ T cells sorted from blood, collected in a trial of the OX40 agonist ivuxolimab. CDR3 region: CASSAAGVSYEQYF. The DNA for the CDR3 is TGCGCCAGCAGCGCGGCAGGGGTCTCCTACGAGCAGTACTTC.